The clone carrying this T cell receptor beta chain was seen more than once but under ten times. The antigen remains unidentified. The missing CDR3 end, 3 residues past where the read stops, is filled in from the germline J gene. The data derive from a study of T cell clonality in common variable immunodeficiency. Study results and caveats: Fewer deletions and N-nucleotide insertions were reportedly seen in common variable immunodeficiency TCR beta sequences.

Germline V gives CDR1 LNHDA, CDR2 SQIVND (reference sequence). The CDR3 is made up of 14 amino acids. V dropped 6 bases and J dropped 4 bases, with 15 bases sitting between them. Libraries were prepared by immunoSEQ multiplex PCR; TCRdb keeps only in-frame clonotypes and omits some of them. This sample carries tens of thousands of clones and no singletons, and 5.4% goes to the top ten. Input material: peripheral blood mononuclear cells. This chain links TRBV19 with TRBJ1-2; unclear D gene. The sequence derives from a human donor with common variable immunodeficiency. The CDR3 DNA, read in part, is TGTGCCAGTAGCGACCCCCCCACAGCCTATGGC. It codes for CASSDPPTAYG. The CDR3 in its entirety is CASSDPPTAYGYTF. The variable domain in full, completed from reference TRBV19 and TRBJ1-2, reads DGGITQSPKYLFRKEGQNVTLSCEQNLNHDAMYWYRQDPGQGLRLIYYSQIVNDFQKGDIAEGYSVSREKKESFPLTVTSAQKNPTAFYLCASSDPPTAYGYTFGSGTRLTVV.